Sequencing of this TCR beta chain was carried out in a study of spatial heterogeneity in lung cancer (dated by TCRdb to between 2017 and 2020). General notes on the study: More beta-chain than alpha-chain transcripts were consistently detected, likely reflecting higher beta-chain transcript abundance. In the raw uncorrected reads, each unique combination of TCR and UMI appeared more than ten times on average. TCR alpha and beta repertoires were quantitatively compared across multiple tumor regions, matched nontumor lung and blood in non-small cell lung cancer. TCR repertoire features were related to nonsynonymous mutation counts determined by whole-exome sequencing of tumor tissue. Both alpha and beta chains were TCR-sequenced in samples taken at surgery, namely 220 tumor regions, approximately 66 matched nontumor lung samples and over 55 PBMC samples.

The library was prepared using 5' RACE. Reads for this sample came from a NextSeq 500. To allow correction of PCR and sequencing errors, the TCR library protocol tagged every TCR cDNA molecule with a unique molecular identifier. Processing in the source paper ran as follows. TCR identification, UMI-based error correction and CDR3 extraction were all carried out with Decombinator tools. Expanded TCRs were defined as those above a frequency of 2 per 1,000, corresponding to the top 1% of the tumor frequency distribution. Each repertoire was subsampled 100 times to 5,000 TCRs, after which Renyi diversity was computed with the R vegan package. CDR3 similarity networks were built from amino acid triplet string-kernel similarity, with CDR3s being connected when pairwise similarity was above 0.82. TCRdb handled the public reads itself, with Q25 trimming in fastp and clone calling in MiXCR, and kept productive beta chains. For every CDR3 protein sequence, its rows merge into one entry that carries the most common genes and DNA. TCRdb's processing, not the authors', yielded these V and J calls. Present in this sample are approximately 38,000 distinct CDR3 sequences, approximately 6.3% of which were seen just once. Clones ranked in the top ten supply roughly 12% of the sample.

The time point tag for this specimen amounts to: sample taken at primary tumor resection. Whole RNA extracted from tumor and nontumor lung tissue, or from cryopreserved PBMC samples, was used for TCR sequencing without cell sorting. Donors were some 78 patients with early-stage, untreated non-small cell lung cancer from the lung TRACERx cohort. Only patients with enough RNA available from two or more tumor regions were chosen for TCR sequencing. This clonotype has more than one count but fewer than ten. What antigen it recognizes has not been identified. Per-base qualities were not stored, and no clone one base away is much larger. The study at large found these results: Ubiquitous expanded tumor TCRs showed up in blood more often at tumor resection than at routine follow-up. Confirming at a functional level the hypothesis that regional TCRs recognize regional mutations was considered to require additional single-cell paired TCR alpha and beta sequencing.

The clonotype was recovered from a male donor with early-stage non-small cell lung cancer. Sample: PBMCs, taken at surgery.

At the DNA level, the sequence is TGTGCCAGCAGCCAGGGGGGGATAACTAATGAAAAACTGTTTTTT. It codes for CASSQGGITNEKLFF. The rearrangement joined TRBV3-1 to TRBJ1-4, and possibly TRBD1, on 5 matching bases. Looking up the germline V gene (reference sequence) yields CDR1 LGHDT and CDR2 YNNKEL. The CDR3 sequence holds 15 residues, the cysteine and phenylalanine included. Solely the CDR3 DNA is kept, with 45 bases framed from the first base. Trimming removed 3 bases from V and 1 base from J, leaving 9 bases between the germline ends.